This T cell receptor (beta chain) was sequenced in a study of T cells in Graves' hyperthyroidism and ophthalmopathy. Study-wide findings and caveats: Most thyroid clonotypes that were expanded above 0.001 also turned up in blood. The model identified upcoming ophthalmopathy a median approximately seven months ahead of onset.

The diagnostic basis comprised clinical symptoms, serum thyroxine and TRAb, thyroid ultrasound and orbital computed tomography. The ends lost 0 bases at V and 8 bases at J; junction bases unmatched: 10. Germline CDR1 SQVTM, CDR2 ANQGSEA. The CDR3 spans 15 residues. Amplified TCR beta CDR3 regions derived from RNA transcripts. First-round RT-PCR targeting the TCR CDR3 was performed with the HTBI primer set. MiXCR, applied by TCRdb to the multiplex PCR reads, yields one record per CDR3 protein. There are about 640,000 distinct CDR3 sequences in the sample; roughly 45% occur only once, and under 8.5% lies in the top ten. This clonotype was counted at least ten times. Its antigen is unidentified.

The genes are TRBV29-1 and TRBJ1-1, with 9 bases lining up with TRBD1. The specimen was peripheral blood or thyroid tissue (not recorded which). This receptor was taken from an adult man with Graves' disease, either hyperthyroidism or ophthalmopathy (not recorded which). DNA for the CDR3: TGCAGCGTTGAAGAGCCGGGACAGGGAAGGGCCGAAGCTTTCTTT. The encoded protein is CSVEEPGQGRAEAFF.